This T cell receptor beta chain was identified during a study of T cells after yellow fever vaccination (dated by TCRdb to the late 2010s). Background for the entire study: The SMART-Seq v4 Ultra Low Input RNA kit was used to prepare libraries from fractions with low cell numbers. The cohort comprised two healthy male donors, one aged 18 to 30 and one aged 30 to 40 years. To follow T-cell clones before and after primary and booster YFV17D yellow fever vaccination, bulk TCR alpha and beta repertoires were sequenced over time. Blood was drawn at multiple timepoints before and after primary and secondary immunization, with bulk PBMC replicates and cell subsets isolated. The research as a whole found: The study included only a couple of donors, which limits how far the findings can be generalized. Most clones expanded after primary vaccination (around 96% of CD4 and 80% to 90% of CD8) were re-detected after the booster, suggesting that broad memory maintenance occurred. A small fraction of clonotypes appeared in both the CD4 and CD8 compartments, likely as a result of convergent recombination. Compared with the primary T-cell response, the secondary T-cell response was faster but weaker, reaching its peak on day 5 rather than on day 15. Computational filtering was needed because FACS-sorted repertoires could contain abundant contaminating clonotypes from the bulk population.

The CDR3 covers 13 residues, taking in both the cysteine and the phenylalanine. Left in the record is the CDR3 DNA by itself, 39 bases read in frame from the first base. The germline ends are 7 bases apart after V is trimmed by 0 bases and J by 5 bases. CDR1 SGDLS and CDR2 YYNGEE are derived from the germline V gene. With regard to this clonotype: It lacks a known antigen. Base qualities are not at hand, and no much larger clone is one base apart.

This sample's treatment or condition label indicates: live attenuated yellow fever vaccine strain. PBMCs were isolated from peripheral blood using a standard Ficoll-Paque protocol. Dynabeads CD4 and CD8 positive selection kits were used to isolate the CD4 and CD8 T-cell fractions. RNA was extracted with TriZol from bulk PBMCs, CD4 and CD8 fractions, and dextramer-positive and dextramer-negative fractions. Instrument on record: Illumina NovaSeq 6000. TCR cDNA was synthesized by 5'RACE template switching, through which a universal primer site and unique molecular identifiers were introduced. Priming for cDNA synthesis came from both the TCR alpha and TCR beta constant segments. Library amplification involved two PCR steps, and the second step added sample barcodes and sequencing adapters. Sequencing of the libraries was done on either Illumina HiSeq 2500 (2x100 bp) or NovaSeq (2x150 bp). Per the source publication's procedure: Demultiplexing of reads and collapsing into UMI consensus sequences were performed with MIGEC, and V(D)J alignment was carried out with MiXCR. Clonotypes responding to the vaccine were identified with edgeR on replicate PBMC samples, with the criteria of FDR below 0.01 and a log2 fold change above 5 up to day 15. CD4 or CD8 identity was assigned to each bulk clonotype according to whether the clonotype was present at higher abundance in the sequenced CD4 repertoire or the sequenced CD8 repertoire. Using fastp trimming at Q25 and MiXCR clonotype assembly, TCRdb reanalyzed the public sequencing data and kept in-frame beta chains. Rows matching on CDR3 protein sequence are summarized as one entry with the most common DNA and genes. What appears here as the V and J calls and clone size reflects TCRdb's work, not the paper's. Counted in this sample were approximately 300,000 distinct CDR3 sequences; about 10% of them appeared once. Approximately 3.3% of the sample lies in the top ten.

The source is a man between 18 and 35 years old who received the YFV17D yellow fever vaccine. The chain is assembled from TRBV9 and TRBJ2-3; the D gene is perhaps TRBD2, from 5 matching bases. The source material was CD4+ T cells sorted from PBMCs, sampled 45 days after the yellow fever booster vaccination. This receptor carries the CDR3 CASSVDGKDTQYF. The DNA is TGTGCCAGCAGCGTAGACGGGAAAGATACGCAGTATTTT.